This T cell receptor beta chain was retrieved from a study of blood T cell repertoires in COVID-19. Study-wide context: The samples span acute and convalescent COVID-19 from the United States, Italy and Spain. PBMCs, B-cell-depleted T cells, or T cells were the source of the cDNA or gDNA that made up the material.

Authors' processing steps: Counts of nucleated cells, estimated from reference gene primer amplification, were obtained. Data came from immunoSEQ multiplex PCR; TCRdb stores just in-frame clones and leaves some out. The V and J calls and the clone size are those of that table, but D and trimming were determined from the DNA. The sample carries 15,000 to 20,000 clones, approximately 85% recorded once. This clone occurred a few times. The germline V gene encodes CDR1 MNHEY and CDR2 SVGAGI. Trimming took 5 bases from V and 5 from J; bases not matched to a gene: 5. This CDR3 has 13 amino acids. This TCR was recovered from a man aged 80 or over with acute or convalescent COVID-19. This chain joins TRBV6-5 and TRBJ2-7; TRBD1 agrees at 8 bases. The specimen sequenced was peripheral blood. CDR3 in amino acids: CASSPTGAHEQYF. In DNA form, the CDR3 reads TGTGCCAGCAGTCCGACAGGGGCCCACGAGCAGTACTTC.